This T cell receptor (beta chain) originates from a study of lymphopenia after photon versus proton radiotherapy. Notes on the study in general: Relative stability marked proton patients; photon patients lost diversity and naive cells. Oligoclonal CD8+ Temra expansion after nadir drove photon patients' diversity drop.

With regard to this clone: What it recognizes is unknown.

Sequencing was performed with immunoSEQ multiplex PCR; in TCRdb, only in-frame clones are kept and a portion is missing. The sample lists some 20,000 clones; roughly four fifths were seen once. Germline loops: CDR1 SGHVS, CDR2 FQNEAQ. After removal of 5 bases from V and 8 bases from J, the junction contained 7 bases not matched to a gene. There are 16 residues in the CDR3. This receptor was identified in a woman aged 45-60 years with pancreatic cancer. The source material was peripheral blood, sampled from a patient treated with photon-based radiotherapy. V is TRBV7-8 and J is TRBJ2-2; 14 nucleotides match TRBD2. CDR3 region: CASSLRLAGGPGELFF. In DNA, the CDR3 is TGTGCCAGCAGCCTCCGACTAGCGGGAGGGCCGGGGGAGCTGTTTTTT.